This T cell receptor (beta chain) was captured by sequencing in a study of blood T cell repertoires in COVID-19. Study information: Samples of COVID-19 (acute and convalescent) were obtained from the United States, Italy and Spain.

This clone was counted a few times. The method was immunoSEQ multiplex PCR; TCRdb's version includes in-frame clones alone and lacks a portion of them. The sample carries 60,000 to 70,000 clones, roughly 80% recorded once. The source is a human donor in a cohort sampled during active COVID-19. The source material was peripheral blood.

CDR3 DNA: TGTGCCTGGAGAGACAGGGGTGGTCGACAGGGAACAAATGAGCAGTTCTTC. It yields the protein CAWRDRGGRQGTNEQFF. This sequence joins TRBV30 and TRBJ2-1; 8 bases are a match to TRBD1. CDR3 size: 17 residues. Looked up from germline, CDR1 is GTSNPN and CDR2 is SVGIG (reference sequence). V was clipped by 3 bases and J by 7 bases; unmatched bases: 17.